Below, 25 T cell receptor beta chains from the same sample are listed, as sequenced in a study of cytomegalovirus exposure and HLA in healthy donors. Both 60 Vbeta primers and 13 Jbeta primers went into the PCR. Produced via immunoSEQ multiplex PCR; TCRdb's table is partial and in-frame only. The profile shows about 170,000 clones, roughly 81% of them singletons. Sequenced input: PBMCs. The receptors come from a man aged 25 to 40 in good health and CMV-seropositive.

J is TRBJ1-2 and V is TRBV4-1, with 7 nucleotides matching TRBD1. The junction had 9 bases not matched to a gene; V was cut back by 0 bases and J by 5 bases. Germline V gene sequence: CDR1 MGHRA, CDR2 YSYEKL. The CDR3 is 16 amino acids. As DNA, the CDR3 is TGCGCCAGCAGCCAAGAGGGGAGACAGGGACCATATGGCTACACCTTC. Translated: CASSQEGRQGPYGYTF.

The chain has TRBV2 and TRBJ2-1; 9 bases are shared with TRBD1. From germline, CDR1 is SNHLY and CDR2 FYNNEI. V lost 7 bases and J lost 10; bases outside the gene matches: 11. This CDR3 contains 14 residues. In DNA, the CDR3 is TGTGCCAGCACCCCGTGGACAGGGGAGGGCGAGCAGTTCTTC. Amino acids: CASTPWTGEGEQFF.

CDR3 nucleotides: TGTGCCAGCAGTCCTGGGCCGGGACAGGGCTTTGTCACGTCCGGCTACACCTTC. Translation gives CASSPGPGQGFVTSGYTF. V is TRBV7-2 and J is TRBJ1-2; 9 nucleotides match TRBD1. Trimming took 6 bases from V and 8 from J; bases not matched to a gene: 22. Germline CDR1 reads SGHTA; CDR2 reads FQGNSA. CDR3 length: 18 amino acids.

The chain is built from TRBV18 and TRBJ2-7, with a tentative D call TRBD2 (5 bases). This CDR3 is built from 14 residues. CDR1 is KGHSH, CDR2 LQKENI, per germline. V lost 5 bases to trimming and J lost 0 bases, with 11 bases between them. DNA of the CDR3: TGTGCCAGCTCAGGACGGAGGAGCTCCTACGAGCAGTACTTC. Its protein is CASSGRRSSYEQYF.

The genes are TRBV6-1 and TRBJ1-3; 7 bases align to TRBD1. Per the germline V gene, CDR1 is MNHNS and CDR2 is SASEGT. This CDR3 is 14 amino acids long. V trimming: 5 bases; J trimming: 3 bases; junction bases outside the gene matches: 4. CDR3 loop: CASSQGQLGNTIYF. The DNA for the CDR3 is TGTGCCAGCAGTCAGGGACAGCTTGGAAACACCATATATTTT.

The CDR3, as DNA: TGTGCCAGTAGCCCACAGGGGGACACTGAAGCTTTCTTT. Translated, it gives CASSPQGDTEAFF. The chain recombines TRBV19 with TRBJ1-1, with 8 positions matching TRBD1. Unmatched junction bases numbered 3, after V lost 6 bases and J lost 3 bases. CDR1 and CDR2 (germline): LNHDA, SQIVND (reference sequence). This CDR3 spans 13 amino acids.

V usage is TRBV28 and J usage is TRBJ2-1; 8 bases match TRBD2. Germline V gives CDR1 MDHEN, CDR2 SYDVKM. V dropped 6 bases and J dropped 5; count of bases not matched to a gene: 12. The CDR3 is 16 residues long. As DNA, the CDR3 is TGTGCCAGCAGACCATATTTAGCGGGAAGGGACAATGAGCAGTTCTTC. It encodes CASRPYLAGRDNEQFF.

The genes are TRBV7-2 and TRBJ2-7, with TRBD2 identical over 15 bases. This CDR3 has 17 amino acids. CDR1 is SGHTA, CDR2 FQGNSA, per germline. V lost 5 bases and J lost 1; bases outside the gene matches: 6. CDR3 DNA sequence: TGTGCCAGCAGCCCCGGGACTAGCGGGAGGAGGTCCTACGAGCAGTACTTC. Translating gives CASSPGTSGRRSYEQYF.

The chain couples TRBV5-1 to TRBJ2-1; D gene uncertain. The CDR3 is made up of 13 amino acids. Trimming took off 1 base at V and 7 bases at J, with 9 bases between the two ends. Germline V gene lookup returns CDR1 SGHRS and CDR2 YFSETQ. This CDR3 reads CASSLLAPNEQFF. The CDR3 DNA reads TGCGCCAGCAGCTTGTTGGCTCCGAATGAGCAGTTCTTC.

V gene TRBV7-3 combines with J gene TRBJ2-7; TRBD2 is a possible D gene (6 bases). CDR1 SGHTA and CDR2 FQGTGA come from the germline V gene. This CDR3 has 15 residues. The V and J ends lost 2 bases and 4 bases respectively, with 15 bases between them. Here the CDR3 DNA reads TGTGCCAGCAGCTTAGGTGGGGTGGGAGGATACGAGCAGTACTTC. Translation gives CASSLGGVGGYEQYF.

Remarks on this clone: Other nucleotide sequences in the sample specify the same CDR3. The CDR3 is CASSWTSDQETQYF. CDR3 bases: TGTGCCAGCAGCTGGACTAGCGACCAAGAGACCCAGTACTTC. V gene TRBV13 combines with J gene TRBJ2-5; the match to TRBD2 covers 9 bases. V lost 4 bases and J lost 0; bases outside the gene matches: 0. The CDR3 length is 14 residues. The germline CDR1 and CDR2 sequences are PRHDT and FYEKMQ (reference sequence).

The chain joins TRBV6-5 to TRBJ2-1, with a tentative D call TRBD1 (5 bases). The ends were cut back, 8 bases at V and 2 bases at J, with 16 bases in the middle. The CDR3 totals 15 residues. Germline V CDR1 and CDR2: MNHEY, SVGAGI. CDR3 nucleotides: TGTGCCAGCCGATTGACAGTAGGAACCTACAATGAGCAGTTCTTC. Its protein product is CASRLTVGTYNEQFF.

The rearrangement joins TRBV6-6 to TRBJ2-7, with 9 bases that match TRBD1. This CDR3 is 14 amino acids long. Germline values: CDR1 MNHNY, CDR2 SVGAGI (reference sequence). V gave up 6 bases and J gave up 2 bases; unmatched junction bases: 5. The CDR3 is CASSLTGGTYEQYV. The CDR3 coding sequence is TGTGCCAGCAGCCTTACAGGGGGCACCTACGAGCAGTACGTC.

The chain uses TRBV6-5 and TRBJ2-3; 8 bases fit TRBD1. Germline CDR1 is MNHEY and CDR2 is SVGAGI. The V segment lost 5 bases and the J segment 12 bases; nucleotides outside the gene matches: 10. The CDR3 runs 13 residues. CDR3 nucleotides: TGTGCCAGCAGTACTTACCCGGGACAGGTTCAGTATTTT. This gives the protein CASSTYPGQVQYF.

The chain has TRBV7-9 and TRBJ1-2, with D perhaps TRBD1 (5 bases). Germline lookup yields CDR1 SEHNR and CDR2 FQNEAQ (reference sequence). V was clipped by 5 bases and J by 7 bases, with 17 bases between them. This CDR3 spans 14 amino acids. The CDR3 loop is CASSLREGSGGYTF. The CDR3 bases are TGTGCCAGCAGCCTCCGGGAGGGGTCCGGTGGCTACACCTTC.

The chain links TRBV7-2 to TRBJ1-2; D is possibly TRBD1 (5 bases). Germline V gene lookup returns CDR1 SGHTA and CDR2 FQGNSA. The CDR3 is 16 residues long. V lost 5 bases and J lost 7, with 23 bases in between. For the CDR3, the DNA is TGTGCCAGCAGCCCCGCCTTTGGGGGGTCCACGGGTGGCTACACCTTC. Protein sequence: CASSPAFGGSTGGYTF.

V gene TRBV6-5 combines with J gene TRBJ2-3; possible D gene TRBD2, 6 bases. The CDR3 length is 15 residues. Germline loops: CDR1 MNHEY, CDR2 SVGAGI. V was clipped by 5 bases and J by 2 bases, with 14 bases between them. CDR3 nucleotides: TGTGCCAGCAGTCCCCCGGGACTTTACACAGATACGCAGTATTTT. Translation: CASSPPGLYTDTQYF.

The chain links TRBV7-9 to TRBJ2-2; 10 bases agree with TRBD1. The CDR3 sequence is 16 residues long. Germline trimming cut 2 bases from V and 3 bases from J; bases unmatched to any gene: 3. Germline V gene lookup returns CDR1 SEHNR and CDR2 FQNEAQ (reference sequence). CDR3 amino acids: CASSLRDRGDTGELFF. The CDR3, as DNA: TGTGCCAGCAGCTTAAGGGACAGGGGAGACACCGGGGAGCTGTTTTTT.

This chain connects TRBV5-1 to TRBJ2-7, with TRBD1 matching 7 bases. V was pared by 3 bases and J by 6 bases, with 12 bases of the junction left unmatched. Germline CDR1 is SGHRS and CDR2 is YFSETQ. This CDR3 contains 15 residues. The DNA of the CDR3 is TGCGCCAGCAGCTCCGCCCCGACAGGGTATGCCGAGCAGTACGTC. It encodes CASSSAPTGYAEQYV.

The chain has TRBV29-1 and TRBJ2-1; 9 bases fit TRBD2. Germline-derived CDR1 and CDR2 are SQVTM and ANQGSEA. The V gene end was trimmed by 4 bases and the J gene end by 4 bases; junction bases not matched to a gene: 8. CDR3 length: 15 amino acids. The CDR3 is CSVGQRLAEYNEQFF. CDR3 in DNA: TGCAGCGTTGGGCAAAGACTAGCGGAGTACAATGAGCAGTTCTTC.

In its sample, this clone was seen a few times. This rearrangement joins TRBV6-6 to TRBJ2-7; 10 bases match TRBD2. The V gene's germline CDR1 is MNHNY and CDR2 SVGAGI (reference sequence). The CDR3 consists of 14 residues. Trimming cost V 2 bases and J 2 bases; bases outside gene matches: 0. The DNA for the CDR3 is TGTGCCAGCAGTTACGGGACTAGCGCCTACGAGCAGTACTTC. Translation gives CASSYGTSAYEQYF.

In this sample, this clone turned up once. J is TRBJ1-4 and V is TRBV19, with 7 bases that match TRBD1. Germline CDR1 and CDR2: LNHDA and SQIVND (reference sequence). The CDR3 extends over 16 amino acids. The junction had 16 bases not matched to a gene; V was cut back by 5 bases and J by 10 bases. This CDR3 is CASSSWARTGQRKLFF. The CDR3 nucleotides are TGTGCCAGTAGTTCTTGGGCCCGGACAGGCCAAAGAAAACTGTTTTTT.

The chain links TRBV5-6 to TRBJ2-2; perhaps TRBD1 as D (6 bases). Germline CDR1 and CDR2: SGHDT and YYEEEE. The CDR3 sequence is 16 residues long. V gave up 0 bases and J gave up 0 bases, with 9 bases separating them. This CDR3 is CASSLEGTPNTGELFF. The CDR3 bases are TGTGCCAGCAGCTTGGAGGGGACACCGAACACCGGGGAGCTGTTTTTT.

The V and J genes are TRBV10-3 and TRBJ1-1; 8 nucleotides match TRBD1. This CDR3 region has 15 residues. The V gene's germline CDR1 is ENHRY and CDR2 SYGVKD. V trimming: 7 bases; J trimming: 4 bases; junction bases outside the gene matches: 11. The CDR3 coding sequence is TGTGCCATCATGTCTCCGGACAGGGTGGGCACTGAAGCTTTCTTT. This gives the protein CAIMSPDRVGTEAFF.

This sequence joins TRBV7-2 and TRBJ2-3, with D uncertain. Germline V gives CDR1 SGHTA, CDR2 FQGNSA. This CDR3 contains 14 residues. V was shortened by 1 base and J by 2 bases, with 7 bases between the two germline ends. CDR3 loop: CASSLVGFTDTQYF. The CDR3 DNA reads TGTGCCAGCAGCTTAGTCGGGTTCACAGATACGCAGTATTTT.